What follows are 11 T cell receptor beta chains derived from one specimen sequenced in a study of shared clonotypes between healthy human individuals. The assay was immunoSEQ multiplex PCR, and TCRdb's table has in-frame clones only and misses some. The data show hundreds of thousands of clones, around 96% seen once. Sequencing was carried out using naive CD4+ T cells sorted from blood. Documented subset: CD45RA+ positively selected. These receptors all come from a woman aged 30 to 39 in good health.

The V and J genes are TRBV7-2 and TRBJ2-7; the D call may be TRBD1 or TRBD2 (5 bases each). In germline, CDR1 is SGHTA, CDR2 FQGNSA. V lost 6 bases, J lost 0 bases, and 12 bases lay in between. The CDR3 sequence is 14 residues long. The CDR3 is CASRWDLYSYEQYF. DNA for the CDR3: TGTGCCAGCAGGTGGGACCTATACTCCTACGAGCAGTACTTC.

CDR3 protein: CASSFVQGRGGYTF. DNA of the CDR3: TGTGCCAGCAGTTTTGTACAGGGCAGAGGTGGCTACACCTTC. The J gene is TRBJ1-2, the V gene TRBV27; maybe TRBD1 (6 bases). The germline V gene encodes CDR1 MNHEY and CDR2 SMNVEV (reference sequence). The CDR3 is 14 amino acids. Trimming removed 3 bases at V and 7 bases at J, with 15 bases between.

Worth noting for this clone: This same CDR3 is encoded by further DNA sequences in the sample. The CDR3: CASSLLPNTEAFF. Here the CDR3 DNA reads TGTGCCAGCAGCCTCCTTCCGAACACTGAAGCTTTCTTT. The J gene is TRBJ1-1, the V gene TRBV27; unclear D gene. CDR3 size: 13 residues. The V end lost 6 bases, the J end lost 1 base, and 9 bases lay between the germline ends. The germline CDR1 and CDR2 sequences are MNHEY and SMNVEV (reference sequence).

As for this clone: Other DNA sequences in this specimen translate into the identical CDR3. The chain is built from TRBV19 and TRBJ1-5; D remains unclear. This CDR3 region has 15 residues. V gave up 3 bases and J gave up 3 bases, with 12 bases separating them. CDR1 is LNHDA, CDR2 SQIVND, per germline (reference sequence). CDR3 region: CASSIGLWNNQPQHF. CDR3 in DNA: TGTGCCAGTAGTATTGGGCTCTGGAACAATCAGCCCCAGCATTTT.

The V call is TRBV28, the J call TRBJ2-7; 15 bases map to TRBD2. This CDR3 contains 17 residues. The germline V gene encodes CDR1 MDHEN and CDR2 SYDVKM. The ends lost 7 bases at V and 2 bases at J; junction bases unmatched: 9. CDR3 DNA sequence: TGTGCCAGCACCCTTGGACTAGCGGGGGGGAAGACCTACGAGCAGTACTTC. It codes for CASTLGLAGGKTYEQYF.

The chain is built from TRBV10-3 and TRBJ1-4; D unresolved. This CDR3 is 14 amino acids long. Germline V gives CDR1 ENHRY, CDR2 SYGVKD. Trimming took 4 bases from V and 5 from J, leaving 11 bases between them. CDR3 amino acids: CAISGNTENEKLFF. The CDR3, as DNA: TGTGCCATCAGTGGGAACACTGAAAATGAAAAACTGTTTTTT.

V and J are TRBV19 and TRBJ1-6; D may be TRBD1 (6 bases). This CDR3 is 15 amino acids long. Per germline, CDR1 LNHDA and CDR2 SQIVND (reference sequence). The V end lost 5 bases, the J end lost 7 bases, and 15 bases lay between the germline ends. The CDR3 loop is CASSPKDRPNSPLHF. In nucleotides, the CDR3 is TGTGCCAGTAGTCCGAAGGACAGACCGAATTCACCCCTCCACTTT.

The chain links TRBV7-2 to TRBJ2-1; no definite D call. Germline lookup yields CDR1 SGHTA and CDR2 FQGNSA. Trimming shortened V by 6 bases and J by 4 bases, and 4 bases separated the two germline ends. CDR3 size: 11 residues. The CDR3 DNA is TGTGCCAGCAGACAGTACAATGAGCAGTTCTTC. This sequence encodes CASRQYNEQFF.

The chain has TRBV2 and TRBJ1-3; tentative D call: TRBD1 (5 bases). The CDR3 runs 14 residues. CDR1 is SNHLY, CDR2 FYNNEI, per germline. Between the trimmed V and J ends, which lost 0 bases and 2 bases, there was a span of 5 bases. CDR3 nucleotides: TGTGCCAGCAGTGAAGCCAGGGCTGGAAACACCATATATTTT. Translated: CASSEARAGNTIYF.

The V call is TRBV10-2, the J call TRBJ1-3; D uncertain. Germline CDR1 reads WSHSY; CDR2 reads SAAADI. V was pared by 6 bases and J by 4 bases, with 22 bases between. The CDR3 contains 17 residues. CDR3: CASRRASREPPGNTIYF. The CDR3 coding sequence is TGCGCCAGCAGGAGAGCCTCACGAGAGCCTCCGGGAAACACCATATATTTT.

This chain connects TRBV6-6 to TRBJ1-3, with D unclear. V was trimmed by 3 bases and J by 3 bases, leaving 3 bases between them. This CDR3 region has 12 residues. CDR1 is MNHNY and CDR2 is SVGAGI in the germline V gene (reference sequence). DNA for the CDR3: TGTGCCAGCAGTTATGATGGAAACACCATATATTTT. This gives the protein CASSYDGNTIYF.